The 14 T cell receptor beta chains listed next were all sequenced from one sample in a study of blood T cell repertoires in COVID-19. Clones were sequenced by immunoSEQ multiplex PCR, and TCRdb holds only the in-frame ones, with some missing. The top ten clones hold just under 2.5% of a sample with about 180,000 clones, approximately 87% of them seen once. The source material was peripheral blood. The receptor set was obtained from a man between 40 and 49 years old with active or convalescent COVID-19.

V gene TRBV4-1 combines with J gene TRBJ2-3; D is ambiguous. This CDR3 region has 15 residues. CDR1 is MGHRA, CDR2 YSYEKL, per germline. V lost 2 bases and J lost 5, with 14 bases in between. The CDR3 spells CASSQSTSRQDTQYF. The DNA for the CDR3 is TGCGCCAGCAGCCAATCCACCTCACGACAAGATACGCAGTATTTT.

J is TRBJ1-6 and V is TRBV5-1, with D uncertain. V lost 2 bases and J lost 7, with 13 bases in between. Germline lookup yields CDR1 SGHRS and CDR2 YFSETQ. This CDR3 comprises 15 residues. The DNA for the CDR3 is TGCGCCAGCAGCTTCCGGCCAGACATCAATTCACCCCTCCACTTT. Amino acids: CASSFRPDINSPLHF.

This clone occurred once. The chain uses TRBV29-1 and TRBJ2-1; 10 positions agree with TRBD2. Germline V gene data show CDR1 as SQVTM and CDR2 as ANQGSEA. The CDR3 loop spans 13 amino acids. The CDR3 sequence: CVAGGASYNEQFF. CDR3 in DNA: TGCGTAGCGGGGGGCGCCTCATACAATGAGCAGTTCTTC.

V gene TRBV3-1 (or the pseudogene TRBV3-2) combines with J gene TRBJ2-2, with D unresolved. V was shortened by 4 bases and J by 2 bases, with 8 bases between the two germline ends. This CDR3 region has 14 residues. CDR1 is LGHDT, CDR2 YNNKEL, per germline (reference sequence). As DNA, the CDR3 is TGTGCCAGCAGCCTACAGAGAAACACCGGGGAGCTGTTTTTT. Translating gives CASSLQRNTGELFF.

The chain combines TRBV5-1 with TRBJ1-1; TRBD1 matches 8 bases. From germline, CDR1 is SGHRS and CDR2 YFSETQ. V dropped 4 bases and J dropped 4; count of bases not matched to a gene: 6. The CDR3 covers 14 residues. In DNA, the CDR3 is TGCGCCAGCAGCCCGGGACAGGCTATCACTGAAGCTTTCTTT. Protein: CASSPGQAITEAFF.

This clone was counted once. CDR3 residues: CASSAGQGNYGYTF. CDR3 DNA sequence: TGCGCCAGCAGCGCGGGACAGGGGAACTATGGCTACACCTTC. The chain is built from TRBV5-1 and TRBJ1-2, with 10 nucleotides matching TRBD1. V gave up 4 bases and J gave up 2 bases; unmatched junction bases: 2. The CDR3 consists of 14 residues. Looked up from germline, CDR1 is SGHRS and CDR2 is YFSETQ.

This chain links TRBV6-4 with TRBJ1-2; D is undetermined. CDR1 and CDR2 (germline): MRHNA, SNTAGT. Between the trimmed V and J ends, which lost 0 bases and 4 bases, there was a span of 3 bases. The CDR3 extends over 12 amino acids. CDR3 protein: CASSDSGYGYTF. CDR3 nucleotide sequence: TGTGCCAGCAGTGACTCCGGCTATGGCTACACCTTC.

The chain links TRBV21-1 to TRBJ2-6; TRBD2, the D gene given by the table, was not confirmed from the DNA. TRBV21-1 is a pseudogene locus. The CDR3 is made up of 18 amino acids. The CDR3 nucleotides read TGTGCCAGCAGCAAAGTAATAGAACGGAGCTCTGGGGCCAACGTCCTGACTTTC. This encodes CASSKVIERSSGANVLTF.

This rearrangement joins TRBV7-9 to TRBJ1-1; TRBD1 agrees at 9 bases. Germline CDR1 is SEHNR and CDR2 is FQNEAQ (reference sequence). The CDR3 extends over 17 amino acids. With V trimmed by 0 bases and J by 0 bases, 5 bases remained unmatched. CDR3 sequence: CASSLAGQGPMNTEAFF. The CDR3 DNA reads as TGTGCCAGCAGCTTAGCGGGACAGGGACCTATGAACACTGAAGCTTTCTTT.

This chain links TRBV3-1 (or the pseudogene TRBV3-2) with TRBJ2-7; D is undetermined. The CDR3 consists of 13 residues. Trimming removed 0 bases from V and 6 bases from J, with 9 bases in between. Germline assignment: CDR1 LGHDT and CDR2 YNNKEL (reference sequence). CDR3 in amino acids: CASSQDSRSEQYF. The CDR3 nucleotides read TGTGCCAGCAGCCAAGACTCGCGTAGCGAGCAGTACTTC.

The V call is TRBV7-9, the J call TRBJ2-7; 7 positions agree with TRBD1. V dropped 5 bases and J dropped 5; count of bases not matched to a gene: 9. CDR1 is SEHNR and CDR2 is FQNEAQ in the germline V gene (reference sequence). The CDR3 spans 14 residues. CDR3 sequence reads: CASSQQGYRDEQYF. The CDR3 region has the DNA TGTGCCAGCAGCCAACAGGGGTATAGGGACGAGCAGTACTTC.

The chain links TRBV6-6 to TRBJ2-5, with 9 bases matching TRBD1. V shed 0 bases, J shed 2 bases, and the junction held 1 base outside the gene matches. This CDR3 is 15 amino acids long. CDR1 is MNHNY, CDR2 SVGAGI, per germline (reference sequence). The DNA of the CDR3 is TGTGCCAGCAGTTACTCAGACAGGGGGCAAGAGACCCAGTACTTC. It yields the protein CASSYSDRGQETQYF.

The chain couples TRBV28 to TRBJ1-3; D uncertain. V was trimmed by 2 bases and J by 0 bases, leaving 8 bases between them. The germline CDR1 and CDR2 sequences are MDHEN and SYDVKM. The CDR3 length is 15 residues. This CDR3 reads CASSLTASSGNTIYF. The DNA for the CDR3 is TGTGCCAGCAGTTTAACAGCCTCCTCTGGAAACACCATATATTTT.

This sequence joins TRBV5-6 and TRBJ2-6; D is perhaps TRBD1 (5 bases). V gave up 1 base and J gave up 2 bases, with 13 bases separating them. CDR1 is SGHDT and CDR2 is YYEEEE in the germline V gene. CDR3 size: 17 residues. In DNA, the CDR3 is TGTGCCAGCAGCTTGAGCGCCAGGGATCCTGGGGCCAACGTCCTGACTTTC. It yields the protein CASSLSARDPGANVLTF.